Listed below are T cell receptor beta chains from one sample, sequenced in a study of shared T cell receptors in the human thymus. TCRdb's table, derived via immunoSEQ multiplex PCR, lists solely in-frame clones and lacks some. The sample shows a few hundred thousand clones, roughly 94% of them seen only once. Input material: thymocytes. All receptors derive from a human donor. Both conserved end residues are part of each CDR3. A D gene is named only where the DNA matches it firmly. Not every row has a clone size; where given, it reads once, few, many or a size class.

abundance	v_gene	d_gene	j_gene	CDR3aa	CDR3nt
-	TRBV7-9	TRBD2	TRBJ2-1	CASSRIAGRLYEQFF	TGTGCCAGCAGCCGCATAGCGGGAAGGCTGTATGAGCAGTTCTTC
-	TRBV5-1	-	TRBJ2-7	CASSLTETYEQYF	TGCGCCAGCAGCTTGACAGAAACCTACGAGCAGTACTTC
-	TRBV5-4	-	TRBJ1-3	CASSSGTFSSGNTIYF	TGTGCCAGCAGCTCTGGGACTTTCAGCTCTGGAAACACCATATATTTT
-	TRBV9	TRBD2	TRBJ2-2	CASSTGGPVTGELFF	TGTGCCAGCAGCACGGGAGGGCCGGTCACCGGGGAGCTGTTTTTT
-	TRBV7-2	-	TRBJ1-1	CASSSRRIEAFF	TGTGCCAGCAGCTCGCGCCGGATTGAAGCTTTCTTT
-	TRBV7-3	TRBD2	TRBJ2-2	CASSLTAGLAGNTGELFF	TGTGCCAGCAGCTTAACAGCTGGGCTAGCGGGAAACACCGGGGAGCTGTTTTTT
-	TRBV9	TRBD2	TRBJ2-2	CASSERGGARVFTGELFF	TGTGCCAGCAGCGAGAGGGGAGGGGCGCGGGTTTTCACCGGGGAGCTGTTTTTT
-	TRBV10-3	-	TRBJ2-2	CAIREIRTRAGDWVTGELFF	TGTGCCATCAGGGAAATTCGAACTCGAGCAGGGGATTGGGTCACCGGGGAGCTGTTTTTT
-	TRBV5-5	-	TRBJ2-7	CASSLVGWGDEQYF	TGTGCCAGCAGCTTGGTGGGTTGGGGAGACGAGCAGTACTTC
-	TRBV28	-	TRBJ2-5	CASSAGETQYF	TGTGCCAGCAGTGCGGGGGAGACCCAGTACTTC
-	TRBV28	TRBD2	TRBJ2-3	CASSLRAASGGFHTDTQYF	TGTGCCAGCAGTTTAAGGGCTGCCAGCGGGGGGTTTCACACAGATACGCAGTATTTT
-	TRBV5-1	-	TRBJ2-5	CASSILKGWTRGSQETQYF	TGCGCCAGCAGCATACTTAAAGGATGGACCCGAGGGTCCCAAGAGACCCAGTACTTC
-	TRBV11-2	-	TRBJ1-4	CASSYITTNEKLFF	TGTGCCAGCAGTTACATAACAACTAATGAAAAACTGTTTTTT
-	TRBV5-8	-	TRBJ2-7	CASSLDVRVYEQYF	TGTGCCAGCAGCTTGGACGTCAGAGTCTACGAGCAGTACTTC
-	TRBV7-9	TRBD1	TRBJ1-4	CASSSQEQGDEKLFF	TGTGCCAGCAGTTCACAGGAACAGGGGGATGAAAAACTGTTTTTT
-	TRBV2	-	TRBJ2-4	CASSVAWLQGRKTKNIQYF	TGTGCCAGCAGCGTAGCGTGGCTACAAGGGAGGAAGACCAAAAACATTCAGTACTTC
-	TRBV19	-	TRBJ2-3	CASSILHADTQYF	TGTGCCTCTTCTATACTGCACGCAGATACGCAGTATTTT
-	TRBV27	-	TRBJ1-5	CASSLLPPGFTQPQHF	TGTGCCAGCAGCCTACTCCCACCGGGGTTTACTCAGCCCCAGCATTTT
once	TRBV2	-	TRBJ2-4	CASRLQGIAAKNIQYF	TGTGCCAGCAGGCTCCAGGGAATTGCGGCCAAAAACATTCAGTACTTC
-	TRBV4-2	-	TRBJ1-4	CASSPLQGFESEKLFF	TGTGCCAGCAGCCCCCTCCAGGGGTTCGAAAGTGAAAAACTGTTTTTT
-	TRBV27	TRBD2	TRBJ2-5	CASSSGTSGRACETQYF	TGTGCCAGCAGTTCCGGGACTAGCGGGAGGGCCTGTGAGACCCAGTACTTC
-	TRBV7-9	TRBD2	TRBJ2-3	CASSLGRERGDTQYF	TGTGCCAGCAGCTTAGGGCGGGAGAGGGGAGATACGCAGTATTTT
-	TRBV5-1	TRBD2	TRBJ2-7	CASSLGLAVPYEQYF	TGCGCCAGCAGCTTGGGACTAGCGGTTCCCTACGAGCAGTACTTC
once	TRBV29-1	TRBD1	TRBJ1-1	CSVDLYGRGRTEAFF	TGCAGCGTTGATTTGTATGGCAGGGGGCGCACTGAAGCTTTCTTT
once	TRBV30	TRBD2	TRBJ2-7	CAWVIIAGRSYEQYF	TGTGCCTGGGTGATTATAGCGGGAAGGTCCTACGAGCAGTACTTC
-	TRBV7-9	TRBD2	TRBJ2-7	CASSRRLIQREIFYEQYF	TGTGCCAGCAGCCGGCGACTGATACAGCGGGAAATTTTCTACGAGCAGTACTTC
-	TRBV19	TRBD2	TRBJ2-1	CASTDHSGRALNEQFF	TGTGCCAGTACCGATCATAGCGGGAGGGCCCTCAATGAGCAGTTCTTC
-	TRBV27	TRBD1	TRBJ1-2	CASSLNPGTDGYTF	TGTGCCAGCAGTCTCAATCCCGGGACAGATGGCTACACCTTC
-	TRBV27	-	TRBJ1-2	CASSPRGGSYGYTF	TGTGCCAGCAGTCCCAGGGGAGGGTCCTATGGCTACACCTTC
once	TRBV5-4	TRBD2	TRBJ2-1	CASSFCRTSGDWEPYNEQFF	TGTGCCAGCAGCTTTTGTCGGACTAGCGGGGACTGGGAACCCTACAATGAGCAGTTCTTC
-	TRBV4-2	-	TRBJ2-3	CASSQGDTQYF	TGTGCCAGCAGCCAAGGAGATACGCAGTATTTT
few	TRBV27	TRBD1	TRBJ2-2	CASSLTGGNTGELFF	TGTGCCAGCAGTTTGACAGGGGGCAACACCGGGGAGCTGTTTTTT
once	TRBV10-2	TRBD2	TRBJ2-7	CASSETSGGGEQYF	TGCGCCAGCAGTGAGACTAGCGGGGGAGGCGAGCAGTACTTC
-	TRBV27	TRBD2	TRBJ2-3	CATWGTSDPTDTQYF	TGTGCCACCTGGGGGACTAGCGACCCCACAGATACGCAGTATTTT
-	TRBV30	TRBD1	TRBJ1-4	CAWRRLQGAIGDEKLFF	TGTGCCTGGAGACGGCTACAGGGGGCAATAGGGGATGAAAAACTGTTTTTT
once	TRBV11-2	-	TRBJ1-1	CASSPHDMNTEAFF	TGTGCCAGCAGCCCGCACGACATGAACACTGAAGCTTTCTTT
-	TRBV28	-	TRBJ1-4	CASSLHYEGYGKLFF	TGTGCCAGCAGTTTACATTACGAGGGCTATGGAAAACTGTTTTTT
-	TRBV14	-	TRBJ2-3	CASSQDGGITDTQYF	TGTGCCAGCAGCCAAGATGGGGGGATAACAGATACGCAGTATTTT
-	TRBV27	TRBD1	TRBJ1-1	CASSPPVGDRGIPEAFF	TGTGCCAGCAGCCCCCCGGTTGGGGACAGGGGGATCCCTGAAGCTTTCTTT
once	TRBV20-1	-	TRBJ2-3	CSARPIDF	TGCAGTGCTAGGCCAATAGATTTT
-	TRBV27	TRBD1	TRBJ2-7	CASSSTIRDRDYEQYF	TGTGCCAGCAGTTCGACGATCCGGGACAGGGACTACGAGCAGTACTTC
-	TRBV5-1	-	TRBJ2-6	CASSLAGQTSSGANVLTF	TGCGCCAGCAGCTTGGCAGGGCAGACAAGCTCTGGGGCCAACGTCCTGACTTTC
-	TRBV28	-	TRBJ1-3	CASSFVWGPSGNTIYF	TGTGCCAGCAGTTTTGTCTGGGGCCCCTCTGGAAACACCATATATTTT
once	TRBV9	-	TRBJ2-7	CASSVGQTAYEQYF	TGTGCCAGCAGCGTAGGTCAGACAGCCTACGAGCAGTACTTC
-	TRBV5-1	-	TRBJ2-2	CASSLPGNRGTGELFF	TGCGCCAGCAGCTTGCCGGGGAATCGGGGCACCGGGGAGCTGTTTTTT